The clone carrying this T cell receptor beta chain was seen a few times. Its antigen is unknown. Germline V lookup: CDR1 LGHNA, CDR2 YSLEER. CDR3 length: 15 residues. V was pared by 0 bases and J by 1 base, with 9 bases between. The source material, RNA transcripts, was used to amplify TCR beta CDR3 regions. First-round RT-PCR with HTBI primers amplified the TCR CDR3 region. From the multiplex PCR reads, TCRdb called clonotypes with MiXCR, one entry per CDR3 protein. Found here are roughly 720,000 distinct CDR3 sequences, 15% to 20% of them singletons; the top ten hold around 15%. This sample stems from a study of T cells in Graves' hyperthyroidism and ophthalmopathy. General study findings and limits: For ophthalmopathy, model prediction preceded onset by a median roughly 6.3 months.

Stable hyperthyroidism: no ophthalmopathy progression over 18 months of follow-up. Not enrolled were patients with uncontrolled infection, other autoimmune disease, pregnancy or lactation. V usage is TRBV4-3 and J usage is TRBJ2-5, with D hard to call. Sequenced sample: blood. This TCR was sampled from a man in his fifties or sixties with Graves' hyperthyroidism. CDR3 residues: CASSQDRAIQETQYF. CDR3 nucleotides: TGCGCCAGCAGCCAAGATCGAGCGATCCAAGAGACCCAGTACTTC.